This T cell receptor beta chain was obtained from a study of cytomegalovirus exposure and HLA in healthy donors. Primers: 60 Vbeta forward and 13 Jbeta reverse. Libraries were prepared by immunoSEQ multiplex PCR; TCRdb keeps only in-frame clonotypes and omits some of them. The top ten hold around 0.31% of the sample, which has under 200,000 clones, approximately 86% seen once. The CDR3 contains 16 residues. The germline V gene has CDR1 SNHLY and CDR2 FYNNEI. The trim removed 6 bases at V and 4 bases at J, leaving 4 bases unmatched. The origin of this receptor is a woman in her 30s in good health and CMV-seronegative. The gene calls are TRBV2 and TRBJ2-1; 15 nucleotides match TRBD2. The specimen was PBMCs. This CDR3 is CASRGLAGGRYNEQFF. For the CDR3, the DNA is TGTGCCAGCAGGGGACTAGCGGGAGGTCGATACAATGAGCAGTTCTTC.